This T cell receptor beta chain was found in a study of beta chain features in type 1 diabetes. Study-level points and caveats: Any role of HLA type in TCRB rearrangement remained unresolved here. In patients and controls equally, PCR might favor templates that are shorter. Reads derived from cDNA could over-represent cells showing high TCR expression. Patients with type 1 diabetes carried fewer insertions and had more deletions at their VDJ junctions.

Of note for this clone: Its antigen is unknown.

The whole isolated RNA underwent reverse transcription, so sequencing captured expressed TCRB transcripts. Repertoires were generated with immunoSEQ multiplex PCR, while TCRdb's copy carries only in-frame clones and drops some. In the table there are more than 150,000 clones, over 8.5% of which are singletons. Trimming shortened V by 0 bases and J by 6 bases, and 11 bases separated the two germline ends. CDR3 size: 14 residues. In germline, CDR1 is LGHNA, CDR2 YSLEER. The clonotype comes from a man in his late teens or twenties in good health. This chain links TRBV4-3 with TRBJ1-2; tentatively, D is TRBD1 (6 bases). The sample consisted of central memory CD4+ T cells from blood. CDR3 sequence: CASSQDLDSNGYTF. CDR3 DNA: TGCGCCAGCAGCCAAGATCTGGACAGTAATGGCTACACCTTC.